This TCR beta chain stems from a study of T cells expressing NK-cell markers. Study-wide results and limits: Researchers report these clonotypes also headed the CD3+CD56-NKG2C+ fraction in four donors.

To note about this clonotype: Its specificity is unknown.

This CDR3 is built from 17 residues. TCRdb reprocessed the 5' RACE reads and stores each CDR3 protein as one record, lacking DNA. The table counts about 460,000 distinct CDR3 sequences; over 1.3% lies in the top ten. Source material: blood T cells: a sorted CD56 or NKG2C T cell subset, CD4+ or CD8+ T cells, or bulk PBMC T cells (not recorded which). The receptor was derived from a woman aged 45-59 years in good health. The V gene is TRBV21-1, the J gene TRBJ2-5; TCRdb reports TRBD1, a call that lacks DNA to check it against. TRBV21-1 is assigned pseudogene status. Here the CDR3 reads CASSKQQKGSPQETQYF.